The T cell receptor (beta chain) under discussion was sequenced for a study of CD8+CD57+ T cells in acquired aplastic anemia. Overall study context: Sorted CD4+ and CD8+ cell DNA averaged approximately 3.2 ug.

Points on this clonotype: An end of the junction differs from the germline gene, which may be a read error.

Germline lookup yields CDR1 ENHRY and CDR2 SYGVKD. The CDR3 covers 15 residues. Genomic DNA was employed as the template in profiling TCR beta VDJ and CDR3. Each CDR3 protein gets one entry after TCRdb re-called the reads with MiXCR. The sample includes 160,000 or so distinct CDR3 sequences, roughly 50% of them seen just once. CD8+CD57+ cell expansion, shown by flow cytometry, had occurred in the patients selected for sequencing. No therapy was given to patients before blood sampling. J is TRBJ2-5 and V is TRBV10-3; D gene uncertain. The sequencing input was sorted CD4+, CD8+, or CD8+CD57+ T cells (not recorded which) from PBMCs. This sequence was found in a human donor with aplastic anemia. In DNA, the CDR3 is TGTGCCAGCAGTTACGGCGGACGGAGCCAAGAGACCCAGTACTTC. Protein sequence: CASSYGGRSQETQYF.